The present T cell receptor (beta chain) was sequenced within a study of high-grade serous ovarian cancer treatment subgroups. Tumor samples were obtained before definitive surgery or chemotherapy. V gave up 3 bases and J gave up 8 bases, with 12 bases separating them. This CDR3 comprises 14 residues. Germline V gene lookup returns CDR1 SGHNT and CDR2 YYREEE (reference sequence). Only one count was recorded for this clone. Using immunoSEQ multiplex PCR, the repertoire was profiled, and TCRdb retains in-frame clones only, with some absent. The table lists about 12,000 clones, approximately 88% of them singletons.

The source is a human donor with high-grade serous ovarian cancer. Sequenced material: tumor tissue. The V call is TRBV5-4, the J call TRBJ1-6, with a weak D call TRBD1 (5 bases). CDR3 in amino acids: CASSSGLDYSPLHF. CDR3 sequence (DNA): TGTGCCAGCAGCTCGGGACTGGATTATTCACCCCTCCACTTT. The full variable domain, rest sourced from reference TRBV5-4 and TRBJ1-6, is ETGVTQSPTHLIKTRGQQVTLRCSSQSGHNTVSWYQQALGQGPQFIFQYYREEENGRGNFPPRFSGLQFPNYSSELNVNALELDDSALYLCASSSGLDYSPLHFGNGTRLTVT.